There are a few counts of the clone carrying this TCR beta chain. Its antigen remains unknown. The sample comes from a study of response to subunit inactivated influenza vaccine. Points from the study as a whole: After each seasonal influenza vaccination, few new T cells are recruited, the authors suggested.

Each CDR3 protein is one row after TCRdb ran MiXCR on the RT-PCR reads. The sample has 650,000 to 800,000 distinct CDR3 sequences, approximately 18% seen once. The source is a man in his fifties or sixties who received an inactivated influenza vaccine. This material consisted of PBMCs from blood, taken 5 days after vaccination.

Here the CDR3 reads CASSLVAGLARNYEQYF. The CDR3 nucleotides read TGTGCCAGCAGCTTAGTGGCCGGACTAGCGAGAAACTACGAGCAGTACTTC. The chain links TRBV7-2 to TRBJ2-7; TRBD2 agrees at 9 bases. Germline V gene sequence: CDR1 SGHTA, CDR2 FQGNSA. The CDR3 is made up of 17 amino acids. Trimming cost V 1 base and J 3 bases; bases outside gene matches: 10.